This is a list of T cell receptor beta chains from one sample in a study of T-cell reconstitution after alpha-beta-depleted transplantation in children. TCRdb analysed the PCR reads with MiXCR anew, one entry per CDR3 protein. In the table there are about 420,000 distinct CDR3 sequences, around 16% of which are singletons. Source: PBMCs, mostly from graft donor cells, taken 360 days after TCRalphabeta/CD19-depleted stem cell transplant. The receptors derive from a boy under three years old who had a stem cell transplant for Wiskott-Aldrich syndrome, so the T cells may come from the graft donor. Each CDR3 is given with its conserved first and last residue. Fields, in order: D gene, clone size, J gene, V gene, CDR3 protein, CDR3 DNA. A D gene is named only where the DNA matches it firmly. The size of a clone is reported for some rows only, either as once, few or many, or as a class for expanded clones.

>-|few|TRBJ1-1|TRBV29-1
CSVMDSLEAFF
TGCAGCGTTATGGACAGCCTTGAAGCTTTCTTT
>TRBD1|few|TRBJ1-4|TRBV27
CASSSLVGTGNEKLFF
TGTGCCAGCAGTTCCTTAGTCGGGACAGGAAATGAAAAACTGTTTTTT
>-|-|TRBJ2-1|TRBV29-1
CSVEPTKHNEQFF
TGCAGCGTTGAACCCACCAAGCACAATGAGCAGTTCTTC
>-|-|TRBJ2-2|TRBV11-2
CASSRDINTGELFF
TGTGCCAGCAGCAGGGACATAAACACCGGGGAGCTGTTTTTT
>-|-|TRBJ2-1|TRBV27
CASTSGDEQFF
TGTGCCAGCACATCGGGCGATGAGCAGTTCTTC
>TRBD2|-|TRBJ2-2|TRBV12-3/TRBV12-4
CAFSLALRLAGTTRELFF
TGTGCCTTCAGTTTAGCGCTACGACTAGCGGGGACGACCAGGGAGCTGTTTTTT
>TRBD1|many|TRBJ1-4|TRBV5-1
CASSLQGATNEKLFF
TGCGCCAGCAGCTTACAGGGGGCGACTAATGAAAAACTGTTTTTT
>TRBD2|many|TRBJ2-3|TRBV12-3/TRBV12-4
CASSQRLAGRTDTQYF
TGTGCCAGCAGTCAGCGACTAGCGGGGCGCACAGATACGCAGTATTTT
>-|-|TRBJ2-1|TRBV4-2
CASSLKDRVLAHYYNEQFF
TGTGCCAGCAGCCTTAAGGACAGAGTACTAGCGCACTACTACAATGAGCAGTTCTTC
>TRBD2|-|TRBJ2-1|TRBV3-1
CASSQEVSGGAYYNEQFF
TGTGCCAGCAGCCAAGAGGTTAGCGGGGGGGCCTACTACAATGAGCAGTTCTTC
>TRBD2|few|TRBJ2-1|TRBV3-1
CASSQALAVKDNEQFF
TGTGCCAGCAGCCAGGCCCTAGCGGTGAAGGACAATGAGCAGTTCTTC
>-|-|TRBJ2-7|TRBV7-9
CASSSAGNTYEQYF
TGTGCCAGCAGCTCGGCGGGCAATACCTACGAGCAGTACTTC
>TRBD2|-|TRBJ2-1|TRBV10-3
CAIQAGRPSSYNEQFF
TGTGCCATCCAAGCGGGAAGGCCCAGCTCCTACAATGAGCAGTTCTTC
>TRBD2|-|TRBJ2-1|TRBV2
CASRAGMNEQFF
TGTGCCAGCAGAGCGGGAATGAATGAGCAGTTCTTC
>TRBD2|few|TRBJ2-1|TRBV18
CASSPLAGLLGEQFF
TGTGCCAGCTCACCATTAGCGGGGTTGCTGGGTGAGCAGTTCTTC
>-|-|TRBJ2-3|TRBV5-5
CASSLPPRDTQYF
TGTGCCAGCAGCTTGCCTCCTCGGGATACGCAGTATTTT
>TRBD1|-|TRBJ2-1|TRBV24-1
CATRPTSRDRVYTKQFF
TGTGCCACCAGACCTACTAGCCGGGACAGGGTCTATACCAAGCAGTTCTTC
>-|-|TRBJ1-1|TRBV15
CATSRMGVVEAFF
TGTGCCACCAGCAGGATGGGTGTGGTGGAAGCTTTCTTT
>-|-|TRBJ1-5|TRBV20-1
CSARGWDSNQPQHF
TGCAGTGCAAGGGGATGGGATAGCAATCAGCCCCAGCATTTT
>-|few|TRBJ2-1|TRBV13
CASTRLLGGYNEQFF
TGTGCCAGCACCCGGTTGTTGGGGGGCTACAATGAGCAGTTCTTC
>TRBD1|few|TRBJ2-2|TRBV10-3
CAGRTGGSGELFF
TGTGCCGGCCGTACAGGGGGGTCCGGGGAGCTGTTTTTT
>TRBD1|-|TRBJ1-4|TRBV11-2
CASSLVGTVRVTNEKLFF
TGTGCCAGCAGCTTAGTAGGGACAGTTCGGGTCACTAATGAAAAACTGTTTTTT
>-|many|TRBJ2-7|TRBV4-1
CASSQDAVSSYEQYF
TGCGCCAGCAGCCAAGATGCAGTGAGCTCCTACGAGCAGTACTTC
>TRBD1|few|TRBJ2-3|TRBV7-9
CASSAHRDRTGLDTQYF
TGTGCCAGCAGCGCCCACCGGGACAGGACGGGCTTAGATACGCAGTATTTT
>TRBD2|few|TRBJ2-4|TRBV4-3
CASSQDLTGGRFLAGNIQYF
TGCGCCAGCAGCCAAGATTTAACGGGAGGCCGCTTCTTAGCCGGGAACATTCAGTACTTC
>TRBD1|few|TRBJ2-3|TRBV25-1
CASSEYGDRDTDTQYF
TGTGCCAGCAGTGAATACGGGGACAGGGATACAGATACGCAGTATTTT
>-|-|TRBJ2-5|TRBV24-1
CATSDLGRTGRETQYF
TGTGCCACCAGTGATCTTGGGCGTACGGGTAGAGAGACCCAGTACTTC
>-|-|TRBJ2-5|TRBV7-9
CASSLGWQETQYF
TGTGCCAGCAGCTTAGGGTGGCAAGAGACCCAGTACTTC
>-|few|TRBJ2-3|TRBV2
CAMDGTITSTDTQYF
TGTGCCATGGATGGGACAATAACTAGCACAGATACGCAGTATTTT